What follows is one T cell receptor beta chain and its context. Its cognate antigen is unknown. From blood CD8+ and CD4+ T cells, the TCR beta chain was sequenced. Negative isolation yielded CD8+ and CD4+ T cells; FACS enriched TEMRA cells. This specimen belongs to a study of CD8 T cells in Susac syndrome. CDR3 length: 14 residues. V gave up 3 bases and J gave up 3 bases, with 11 bases separating them. Germline V gene sequence: CDR1 LNHNV, CDR2 YYDKDF (reference sequence). RNA, at roughly 0.45 to 1 ug, was reverse transcribed with random hexamers. Multiplex immunoSEQ PCR targeted 54 Vbeta and 13 Jbeta TCR beta segments. TCRdb called the immunoSEQ multiplex PCR reads again in MiXCR, with one record for every CDR3 protein. The sample yields roughly 50,000 distinct CDR3 sequences, more than 85% seen once. Findings and limits, study-wide: The study recognized that its TCR sequencing and HLA analysis covered a relatively small number of individuals.

Material: CD8+ T cells from PBMCs. The rearrangement links TRBV15 to TRBJ1-1; no definite D call. This clonotype was obtained from a human donor in good health. The CDR3 region has the DNA TGTGCCACCAGCAGCTTAATGGGGTACACTGAAGCTTTCTTT. Translated: CATSSLMGYTEAFF. Variable domain in full (rest from reference TRBV15 and TRBJ1-1): DAMVIQNPRYQVTQFGKPVTLSCSQTLNHNVMYWYQQKSSQAPKLLFHYYDKDFNNEADTPDNFQSRRPNTSFCFLDIRSPGLGDTAMYLCATSSLMGYTEAFFGQGTRLTVV.